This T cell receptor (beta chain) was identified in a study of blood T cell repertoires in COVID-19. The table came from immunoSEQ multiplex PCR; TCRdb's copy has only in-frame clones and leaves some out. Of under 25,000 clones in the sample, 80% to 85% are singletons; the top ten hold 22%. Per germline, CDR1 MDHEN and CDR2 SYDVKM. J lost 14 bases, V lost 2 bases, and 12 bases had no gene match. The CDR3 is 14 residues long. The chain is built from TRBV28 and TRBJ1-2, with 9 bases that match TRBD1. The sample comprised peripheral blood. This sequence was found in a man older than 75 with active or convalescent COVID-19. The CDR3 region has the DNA TGTGCCAGCAGTTTAACAGGGGGCCCGATTGGTATTACCTTC. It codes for CASSLTGGPIGITF.